The source of this T cell receptor beta chain is a study of neoadjuvant nivolumab and ipilimumab in lung cancer. Study-wide points: TCR clonality did not significantly correlate with pathologic tumor regression. TCR richness and clonality were higher in tumors than adjacent uninvolved lung.

In the case of this clone: Antigen specificity is unknown.

The germline V gene has CDR1 MGHRA and CDR2 YSYEKL. This CDR3 spans 15 amino acids. The junction had 10 bases not matched to a gene; V was cut back by 6 bases and J by 5 bases. Using immunoSEQ multiplex PCR, the repertoire was profiled, and TCRdb retains in-frame clones only, with some absent. Of tens of thousands of clones detected, about 83% appear once; the ten largest clones hold around 5%. The origin of this receptor is an adult with non-small cell lung cancer. The J gene is TRBJ2-5, the V gene TRBV4-1; 9 bases are a match to TRBD1. The sequences come from tumor tissue, collected after neoadjuvant nivolumab, alone or with ipilimumab, at or shortly before surgery. The CDR3 loop reads CASRRVGQGMETQYF. CDR3 in DNA: TGCGCCAGCAGACGGGTTGGACAGGGGATGGAGACCCAGTACTTC.